This TCR beta chain was identified during a study of blood T cells in healthy people across ages. Study-wide points: Possibly confounding the expanded clonotype changes was the fact that donor CMV status was unknown.

Next came a second PCR, run for roughly 7 to 12 cycles, which used a sample-barcoded 5' primer along with a J-beta primer mix. Using its own MiXCR run on the 5' RACE reads, TCRdb lists one record per CDR3 protein. Of approximately 800,000 distinct CDR3 sequences in the sample, around 45% were seen once. V was cut by 2 bases and J by 7 bases, with 9 bases left in between. CDR1 and CDR2 (germline): LGHDT, YNNKEL (reference sequence). The CDR3 extends over 13 amino acids. Points on this clonotype: The target antigen is unknown.

Sequencing was carried out using blood. V gene TRBV3-1 combines with J gene TRBJ1-5; possibly TRBD1 for D (6 bases). The origin of this receptor is a man older than 75 in good health. As DNA, the CDR3 is TGTGCCAGCAGCCAACAGGGGAGGCAGCCCCAGCATTTT. Its translation is CASSQQGRQPQHF. Variable domain in full (rest from reference TRBV3-1 and TRBJ1-5): DTAVSQTPKYLVTQMGNDKSIKCEQNLGHDTMYWYKQDSKKFLKIMFSYNNKELIINETVPNRFSPKSPDKAHLNLHINSLELGDSAVYFCASSQQGRQPQHFGDGTRLSIL.